The rows below give T cell receptor beta chains drawn from one sample of a study of post-analysis software for immune sequencing data. From the PCR reads, TCRdb called clonotypes with MiXCR, one entry per CDR3 protein. Altogether 650,000 to 850,000 distinct CDR3 sequences are present, about 45% being singletons, with the ten largest covering roughly 4.9%. Sequenced: blood. These receptors were obtained from a girl aged 10 to 17 with multiple sclerosis. CDR3s include the opening cysteine and the closing phenylalanine or tryptophan. A D gene is named only where the DNA matches it firmly. Where a row states a size, it is once, few, many or the class of an expanded clone; other rows omit it.

D	V	J	size	CDR3	DNA
-	TRBV29-1	TRBJ2-7	-	CSARPTGSYEQYF	TGCAGCGCCCGGCCTACAGGGTCCTACGAGCAGTACTTC
TRBD1	TRBV9	TRBJ1-5	-	CASSVRQGSFKDHQPQHF	TGTGCCAGCAGCGTGCGACAGGGATCCTTTAAAGATCATCAGCCCCAGCATTTT
-	TRBV20-1	TRBJ2-3	-	CSARDFTSTDTQYF	TGCAGTGCTAGAGACTTTACTAGCACAGATACGCAGTATTTT
-	TRBV7-6	TRBJ2-1	few	CASSLLPRSHSNNEQFF	TGTGCCAGCAGCTTATTGCCGCGATCTCATTCGAACAATGAGCAGTTCTTC
TRBD2	TRBV29-1	TRBJ2-6	few	CSVPGGSNGANVLTF	TGCAGCGTCCCGGGGGGGAGTAATGGGGCCAACGTCCTGACTTTC
TRBD2	TRBV4-1	TRBJ2-7	few	CASSQDWTSGSVYEQYF	TGCGCCAGCAGCCAAGACTGGACTAGCGGGAGTGTATACGAGCAGTACTTC
-	TRBV12-3/TRBV12-4	TRBJ2-2	-	CASSFGGTGELFF	TGTGCCAGCAGTTTTGGAGGAACCGGGGAGCTGTTTTTT
TRBD2	TRBV9	TRBJ2-4	few	CASSPNGLAGNIQYF	TGTGCCAGCAGCCCGAATGGACTAGCAGGAAACATTCAGTACTTC
TRBD2	TRBV28	TRBJ2-1	-	CASSLVGLATEQFF	TGTGCCAGCAGTTTAGTGGGACTAGCGACTGAGCAGTTCTTC
TRBD1	TRBV20-1	TRBJ2-1	-	CSADSPRDRYNEQFF	TGCAGTGCGGACTCTCCTAGGGACAGGTACAATGAGCAGTTCTTC
-	TRBV14	TRBJ2-3	-	CASSHRQALVDTQYF	TGTGCCAGCAGCCACCGACAGGCACTCGTAGATACGCAGTATTTT
-	TRBV7-2	TRBJ2-1	few	CASILSGGRNNEQFF	TGTGCCAGCATCTTGTCGGGGGGCCGAAACAATGAGCAGTTCTTC
-	TRBV10-3	TRBJ2-3	once	CAISEPFGGASSTDTQYF	TGTGCCATCAGTGAGCCCTTTGGAGGAGCCTCTAGCACAGATACGCAGTATTTT
-	TRBV24-1	TRBJ2-1	once	CATSDARDDGRYNEQFF	TGTGCCACCAGTGATGCCCGAGATGACGGGCGCTACAATGAGCAGTTCTTC
-	TRBV20-1	TRBJ1-2	-	CSAYTGGVGGYTF	TGCAGTGCTTATACCGGCGGGGTTGGTGGCTACACCTTC
TRBD2	TRBV20-1	TRBJ2-1	few	CSASTQLAADNEQFF	TGCAGTGCTAGTACCCAACTAGCGGCGGACAATGAGCAGTTCTTC
-	TRBV4-3	TRBJ2-2	-	CASSPPGTGELFF	TGCGCCAGCAGCCCCCCCGGCACCGGGGAGCTGTTTTTT
-	TRBV29-1	TRBJ2-2	few	CSVPRTDKTGELFF	TGCAGCGTCCCCCGTACGGACAAGACCGGGGAGCTGTTTTTT
TRBD1	TRBV7-9	TRBJ2-1	once	CASSGNGQGGGEQFF	TGTGCCAGCAGCGGAAACGGACAGGGTGGGGGTGAGCAGTTCTTC
-	TRBV7-9	TRBJ2-7	-	CASSTGFDEQYF	TGTGCCAGCAGCACGGGTTTCGACGAGCAGTACTTC
-	TRBV6-2/TRBV6-3	TRBJ2-1	-	CASSYSMGVWVYNEQFF	TGTGCCAGCAGTTACTCGATGGGAGTTTGGGTTTACAATGAGCAGTTCTTC
-	TRBV29-1	TRBJ2-1	-	CSVGNRAGDEQFF	TGCAGCGTTGGTAACCGCGCTGGCGATGAGCAGTTCTTC
-	TRBV12-3/TRBV12-4	TRBJ2-1	once	CASSFGAPEQFF	TGTGCCAGCAGTTTCGGCGCCCCCGAGCAGTTCTTC
TRBD2	TRBV11-2	TRBJ2-7	-	CASSPGRAGGGEQYF	TGTGCCAGCAGCCCCGGTCGAGCGGGAGGTGGGGAGCAGTACTTC
-	TRBV5-5	TRBJ2-7	-	CASSLQDGAYEQYF	TGTGCCAGCAGCTTGCAAGACGGAGCCTACGAGCAGTACTTC